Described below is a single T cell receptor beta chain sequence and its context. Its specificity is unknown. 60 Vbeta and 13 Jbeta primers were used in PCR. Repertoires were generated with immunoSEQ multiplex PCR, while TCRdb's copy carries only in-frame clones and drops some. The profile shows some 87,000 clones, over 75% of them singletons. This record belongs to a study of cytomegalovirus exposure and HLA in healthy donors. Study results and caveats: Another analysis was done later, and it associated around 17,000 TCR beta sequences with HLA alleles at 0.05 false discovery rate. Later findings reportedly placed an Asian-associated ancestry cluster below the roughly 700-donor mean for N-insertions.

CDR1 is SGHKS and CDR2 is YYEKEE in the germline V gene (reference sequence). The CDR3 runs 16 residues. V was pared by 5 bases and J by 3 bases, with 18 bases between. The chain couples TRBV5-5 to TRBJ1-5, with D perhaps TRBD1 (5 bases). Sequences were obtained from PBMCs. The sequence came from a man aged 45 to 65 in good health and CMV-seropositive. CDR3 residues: CASRWGPTGANQPQHF. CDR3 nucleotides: TGTGCCAGCAGATGGGGCCCCACGGGTGCCAATCAGCCCCAGCATTTT.